This note documents a single TCR beta chain sequence. This CDR3 is 14 amino acids long. CDR1 and CDR2 from the germline V gene are SGHRS and YFSETQ. With 0 bases removed from V and 4 bases from J, the gap between germline ends came to 8 bases. The sample comes from a study of blood T cell repertoires in COVID-19. Clones were sequenced by immunoSEQ multiplex PCR, and TCRdb holds only the in-frame ones, with some missing. Of around 210,000 clones in the sample, over 75% were seen once. This clonotype originated in a middle-aged man with COVID-19, enrolled during active disease. The V and J genes are TRBV5-1 and TRBJ2-1; possible D gene TRBD2, 6 bases. The sequenced material came from peripheral blood. The CDR3 loop reads CASSLVSGYNEQFF. CDR3 sequence (DNA): TGCGCCAGCAGCTTGGTTAGCGGATACAATGAGCAGTTCTTC.